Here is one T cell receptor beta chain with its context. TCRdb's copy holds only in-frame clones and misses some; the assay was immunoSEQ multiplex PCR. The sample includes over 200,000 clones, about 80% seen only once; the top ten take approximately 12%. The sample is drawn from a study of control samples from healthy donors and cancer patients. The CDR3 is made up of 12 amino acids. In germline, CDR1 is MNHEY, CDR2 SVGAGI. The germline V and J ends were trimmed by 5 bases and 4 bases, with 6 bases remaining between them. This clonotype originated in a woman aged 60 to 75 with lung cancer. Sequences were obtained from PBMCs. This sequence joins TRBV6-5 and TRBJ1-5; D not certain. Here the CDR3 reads CASSRPNQPQHF. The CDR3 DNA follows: TGTGCCAGCAGTCGACCAAATCAGCCCCAGCATTTT.